The clone carrying this TCR beta chain was picked up a small number of times. What it binds is unknown. Germline CDR1 and CDR2: DFQATT and SNEGSKA (reference sequence). This CDR3 has 15 amino acids. Trimming cost V 1 base and J 1 base, with 8 bases left between them. A library of TCRbeta sequences, prepared with unique molecular identifiers, was generated. TCRdb independently ran MiXCR on the PCR reads; one entry per CDR3 protein. The profile shows 70,000 to 95,000 distinct CDR3 sequences, roughly a sixth of them singletons. The sample is drawn from a study of T-cell reconstitution after alpha-beta-depleted transplantation in children. Broader study findings: Hyperexpanded clones declined; after one year, newly produced T cells mostly supplied diversity. From surviving recipient T cells and thymic progenitors came the high day-60 TCRbeta diversity observed in some patients.

The starting material was PBMCs, mostly from graft donor cells, obtained 180 days after TCRalphabeta/CD19-depleted stem cell transplant. The clonotype originates from a male patient between 2 and 10 years old who had a stem cell transplant for acute lymphoblastic leukemia, so the T cells may come from the graft donor. J is TRBJ1-6 and V is TRBV20-1; D is ambiguous. The CDR3 is CSARAEVSYNSPLHF. For the CDR3, the DNA is TGCAGTGCTAGAGCGGAAGTGTCCTATAATTCACCCCTCCACTTT.